The clone carrying this TCR beta chain was counted a single time. The CDR3 contains 13 residues. Trimming shortened V by 5 bases and J by 10 bases, and 17 bases separated the two germline ends. Looked up from germline, CDR1 is SGHVS and CDR2 is FNYEAQ. Data came from immunoSEQ multiplex PCR; TCRdb stores just in-frame clones and leaves some out. The sample includes a few hundred thousand clones, about 83% of them seen just once. This record comes from a study of blood T cell repertoires in COVID-19. The overall study: From T cells, B-cell-depleted T cells, or PBMCs came the material, which was cDNA or gDNA.

Sequenced: peripheral blood. This sequence was found in an elderly man with acute or convalescent COVID-19. The rearrangement uses TRBV7-6 and TRBJ1-1; weak D call: TRBD1 (6 bases). CDR3 nucleotide sequence: TGTGCCAGCAGCCAAAGGGGGAGTCTAGGAGCTTTCTTT. Its protein is CASSQRGSLGAFF. Combining the CDR3 with reference TRBV7-6 and TRBJ1-1 gives the whole variable domain GAGVSQSPRYKVTKRGQDVALRCDPISGHVSLYWYRQALGQGPEFLTYFNYEAQQDKSGLPNDRFSAERPEGSISTLTIQRTEQRDSAMYRCASSQRGSLGAFFGQGTRLTVV.